The 19 T cell receptor beta chains in this list originate from one sample, sequenced in a study of OX40 agonist ivuxolimab in advanced cancers. Profiled with immunoSEQ multiplex PCR; TCRdb holds only in-frame clones, not every one. The sample contains some 40,000 clones, over 80% of which appear only once. The sample here was CD4+ or CD8+ T cells sorted from blood, taken in a trial of the OX40 agonist ivuxolimab. These receptors originate from an adult with an advanced solid tumor such as melanoma, head and neck, liver or kidney cancer.

V gene TRBV11-3 combines with J gene TRBJ2-7; tentative D call: TRBD2 (5 bases). The CDR3 loop spans 16 amino acids. In germline, CDR1 is SGHNT, CDR2 YENEEA. V shed 5 bases and J shed 5 bases, with 22 bases lying between them. The CDR3 reads CASSQRLGPMDHEQYF. The CDR3 DNA reads TGTGCCAGCAGCCAGCGGCTAGGACCCATGGACCACGAGCAGTACTTC.

V gene TRBV18 combines with J gene TRBJ2-5; 8 bases align to TRBD1. The CDR3 covers 13 residues. In germline, CDR1 is KGHSH, CDR2 LQKENI. After removal of 5 bases from V and 3 bases from J, the junction contained 2 bases not matched to a gene. CDR3 sequence (DNA): TGTGCCAGCTCATCGGGACAGGAAGAGACCCAGTACTTC. It is translated as CASSSGQEETQYF.

V is TRBV9 and J is TRBJ2-1, with a weak D call TRBD2 (5 bases). The V and J ends lost 0 bases and 12 bases respectively, with 16 bases between them. Looked up from germline, CDR1 is SGDLS and CDR2 is YYNGEE. The CDR3 consists of 14 residues. This CDR3 is CASSVDSVQRVQFF. DNA of the CDR3: TGTGCCAGCAGCGTAGATAGCGTCCAAAGGGTGCAGTTCTTC.

The table lists this clone with a count of one. The chain employs TRBV6-5 and TRBJ1-4; TRBD1 matches 7 bases. V lost 4 bases, J lost 3 bases, and 5 bases stayed unmatched. The CDR3 sequence is 15 residues long. From germline, CDR1 is MNHEY and CDR2 SVGAGI. The CDR3 protein is CASSSGQPANEKLFF. The CDR3 nucleotides read TGTGCCAGCAGTTCGGGACAGCCAGCTAATGAAAAACTGTTTTTT.

The V and J genes are TRBV25-1 and TRBJ1-2, with a weak D call TRBD1 (5 bases). The CDR3 sequence is 14 residues long. Germline V gene data show CDR1 as MGHDK and CDR2 as SYGVNS. Trimming removed 3 bases at V and 2 bases at J, with 10 bases between. The CDR3 sequence: CASSDPQENYGYTF. The CDR3 nucleotides are TGTGCCAGCAGTGATCCACAGGAGAACTATGGCTACACCTTC.

This clone has only a few counts. V usage is TRBV19 and J usage is TRBJ1-5, with a possible D match to TRBD1 (5 bases). The CDR3 length is 14 residues. Per the germline V gene, CDR1 is LNHDA and CDR2 is SQIVND (reference sequence). The V and J ends lost 6 bases and 6 bases respectively, with 15 bases between them. The CDR3 bases are TGTGCCAGTAGCCCCGAGCGGGGGAGTCAGCCCCAGCATTTT. Protein sequence: CASSPERGSQPQHF.

The chain recombines TRBV7-9 with TRBJ2-3; 7 bases are shared with TRBD2. Looked up from germline, CDR1 is SEHNR and CDR2 is FQNEAQ (reference sequence). This CDR3 region has 13 residues. The J segment lost 4 bases and the V segment lost 5 bases, leaving 3 bases of the junction unmatched. CDR3 in amino acids: CASSPREADTQYF. The CDR3 bases are TGTGCCAGCAGCCCCCGGGAGGCAGATACGCAGTATTTT.

V usage is TRBV21-1 and J usage is TRBJ2-5; the table calls TRBD2, which could not be checked here. TRBV21-1 is a documented pseudogene. The CDR3 totals 16 residues. The CDR3 region is CASSFLRDWAVETQYF. DNA of the CDR3: TGTGCCAGCAGCTTCCTCCGGGATTGGGCGGTCGAGACCCAGTACTTC.

The J gene is TRBJ1-1, the V gene TRBV30; no firm D call. The CDR3 spans 12 residues. With 5 bases removed from V and 0 bases from J, the gap between germline ends came to 7 bases. From germline, CDR1 is GTSNPN and CDR2 SVGIG (reference sequence). CDR3 in DNA: TGTGCCTGGGCGAGCTTGAACACTGAAGCTTTCTTT. Translation: CAWASLNTEAFF.

This chain joins TRBV6-1 and TRBJ1-1, with TRBD1 matching over 8 bases. Per the germline V gene, CDR1 is MNHNS and CDR2 is SASEGT. Trimming cost V 5 bases and J 1 base; bases outside gene matches: 6. The CDR3 consists of 15 residues. CDR3 in amino acids: CASSRGQGKNTEAFF. CDR3 nucleotide sequence: TGTGCCAGCAGTAGAGGACAGGGCAAGAACACTGAAGCTTTCTTT.

This sequence joins TRBV5-4 and TRBJ2-1; 11 bases fit TRBD1. CDR1 and CDR2 from the germline V gene are SGHNT and YYREEE (reference sequence). The CDR3 extends over 14 amino acids. Trimming cost V 4 bases and J 10 bases; bases outside gene matches: 7. The CDR3 reads CASSDGQGAREQFF. The CDR3 nucleotides read TGTGCCAGCAGCGACGGACAGGGGGCGCGAGAGCAGTTCTTC.

This rearrangement joins TRBV10-3 to TRBJ1-5; D perhaps matches TRBD1 (6 bases). In germline, CDR1 is ENHRY, CDR2 SYGVKD. This CDR3 contains 11 residues. V lost 10 bases and J 4 bases, leaving 8 bases between the germline ends. For the CDR3, the DNA is TGTGCCACCGGACAGAATCAGCCCCAGCATTTT. Translated: CATGQNQPQHF.

V usage is TRBV6-5 and J usage is TRBJ1-5; D not resolved. This CDR3 is 15 amino acids long. Trimming took off 6 bases at V and 0 bases at J, with 12 bases between the two ends. Germline CDR1 MNHEY, CDR2 SVGAGI. The CDR3 DNA follows: TGTGCCAGCAGAAGATGGGGAAATAGCAATCAGCCCCAGCATTTT. Translation: CASRRWGNSNQPQHF.

The chain couples TRBV7-9 to TRBJ2-1, with D possibly TRBD2 on 6 matching bases. Trimming took off 5 bases at V and 16 bases at J, with 21 bases between the two ends. Germline V CDR1 and CDR2: SEHNR, FQNEAQ (reference sequence). The CDR3 contains 13 residues. The CDR3 nucleotides read TGTGCCAGCAGCGAAAGTAGTGGCAGGAGGGGCTTCTTC. Translating gives CASSESSGRRGFF.

This chain joins TRBV19 and TRBJ2-7, with 9 bases aligning to TRBD2. Germline CDR1 reads LNHDA; CDR2 reads SQIVND (reference sequence). V trimming: 4 bases; J trimming: 7 bases; junction bases outside the gene matches: 17. CDR3 length equals 17 residues. The CDR3 protein is CASSSGWDYSGSGEQYF. In nucleotides, the CDR3 is TGTGCCAGTAGTAGCGGCTGGGATTATAGCGGGAGCGGGGAGCAGTACTTC. The full variable domain, rest sourced from reference TRBV19 and TRBJ2-7, is DGGITQSPKYLFRKEGQNVTLSCEQNLNHDAMYWYRQDPGQGLRLIYYSQIVNDFQKGDIAEGYSVSREKKESFPLTVTSAQKNPTAFYLCASSSGWDYSGSGEQYFGPGTRLTVT.

This CDR3 is CASSQEDGTGYQPQHF. The CDR3 DNA reads as TGCGCCAGCAGCCAAGAGGACGGGACAGGGTATCAGCCCCAGCATTTT. The V gene is TRBV4-1, the J gene TRBJ1-5; 9 nucleotides agree with TRBD1. J gave up 5 bases and V 0 bases, and 5 bases lay outside the gene matches. The CDR3 totals 16 residues. Germline CDR1 MGHRA, CDR2 YSYEKL.

This clone appeared a few times. The J gene is TRBJ2-1, the V gene TRBV20-1; D tentatively fits TRBD1 or TRBD2 (5 bases each). The V gene's germline CDR1 is DFQATT and CDR2 SNEGSKA (reference sequence). The CDR3 has 10 residues. V lost 5 bases and J lost 13, with 12 bases in between. In DNA form, the CDR3 reads TGCAGTGCTGGGACCACGGGACAGTTCTTC. Amino acids: CSAGTTGQFF.

This sequence joins TRBV6-5 and TRBJ1-5; no firm D call. This CDR3 contains 14 residues. The germline CDR1 and CDR2 sequences are MNHEY and SVGAGI. Trimming stripped 1 base from V and 2 bases from J, with 6 bases between. The CDR3 spells CASSYFGRNQPQHF. CDR3 nucleotide sequence: TGTGCCAGCAGTTACTTCGGCCGCAATCAGCCCCAGCATTTT.

The chain combines TRBV5-4 with TRBJ2-7, with 10 nucleotides matching TRBD1. CDR3 length: 17 amino acids. Unmatched junction bases numbered 12, after V lost 4 bases and J lost 2 bases. Germline V gene data show CDR1 as SGHNT and CDR2 as YYREEE (reference sequence). The chain's CDR3 is CASSPGGQGTGAYEQYF. In DNA, the CDR3 is TGTGCCAGCAGCCCCGGGGGACAGGGGACTGGCGCCTACGAGCAGTACTTC. Full variable domain (outside the CDR3, taken from reference TRBV5-4 and TRBJ2-7): ETGVTQSPTHLIKTRGQQVTLRCSSQSGHNTVSWYQQALGQGPQFIFQYYREEENGRGNFPPRFSGLQFPNYSSELNVNALELDDSALYLCASSPGGQGTGAYEQYFGPGTRLTVT.